Below, 6 T cell receptor beta chains from the same sample are listed, as sequenced in a study of blood T cells in healthy people across ages. Next came a second PCR, run for about 7 to 12 cycles, which used a sample-barcoded 5' primer along with a J-beta primer mix. TCRdb processed the 5' RACE reads anew with MiXCR; each CDR3 protein has one entry. Of over 700,000 distinct CDR3 sequences in the sample, about 53% were seen once. The sequencing input was blood. These receptors all stem from an older man in good health.

The gene calls are TRBV9 and TRBJ2-5; D not certain. Germline V gene sequence: CDR1 SGDLS, CDR2 YYNGEE. The CDR3 consists of 15 residues. V lost 0 bases and J 11 bases, leaving 20 bases between the germline ends. This CDR3 reads CASSVEGGSYNEQYF. The DNA of the CDR3 is TGTGCCAGCAGCGTAGAGGGCGGCTCCTACAATGAGCAGTACTTC.

This clonotype was seen at least ten times. V and J are TRBV28 and TRBJ2-7, with D possibly being TRBD2 (5 bases). V was clipped by 3 bases and J by 2 bases, with 5 bases between them. Germline loops: CDR1 MDHEN, CDR2 SYDVKM. This CDR3 has 12 amino acids. The CDR3 loop is CASSFGTYEQYF. The DNA of the CDR3 is TGTGCCAGCAGTTTCGGGACCTACGAGCAGTACTTC.

The chain joins TRBV12-3 or TRBV12-4 to TRBJ2-1; 9 positions agree with TRBD2. The CDR3 has 15 residues. The V segment lost 7 bases and the J segment 0 bases; nucleotides outside the gene matches: 4. The CDR3: CASTYSGSSYNEQFF. DNA for the CDR3: TGTGCCAGCACCTATAGCGGGAGCTCCTACAATGAGCAGTTCTTC.

The chain recombines TRBV28 with TRBJ2-7; 8 nucleotides agree with TRBD2. This CDR3 comprises 18 residues. Trimming cost V 7 bases and J 6 bases; bases outside gene matches: 23. Germline assignment: CDR1 MDHEN and CDR2 SYDVKM. The CDR3 DNA sequence: TGTGCCAGCACCCGCGCGGGGGGCGCGACAGGTTTCATGTCCGAGCAGTACTTC. Its translation is CASTRAGGATGFMSEQYF. The whole variable domain, filled in from reference TRBV28 and TRBJ2-7, reads DVKVTQSSRYLVKRTGEKVFLECVQDMDHENMFWYRQDPGLGLRLIYFSYDVKMKEKGDIPEGYSVSREKKERFSLILESASTNQTSMYLCASTRAGGATGFMSEQYFGPGTRLTVT.

The rearrangement links TRBV10-1 to TRBJ1-5; D gene unclear. Trimming pared 6 bases from V and 9 bases from J, leaving 21 bases between. The CDR3 consists of 15 residues. CDR1 is WNHNN and CDR2 is SYGVQD in the germline V gene (reference sequence). CDR3 amino acids: CASREGGREQGPQHF. CDR3 DNA: TGCGCCAGCAGGGAGGGCGGACGGGAGCAAGGGCCCCAGCATTTT.

The chain couples TRBV10-3 to TRBJ2-3; D gene ambiguous. CDR1 and CDR2 from the germline V gene are ENHRY and SYGVKD. V was shortened by 3 bases and J by 0 bases, with 13 bases between the two germline ends. The CDR3 sequence is 16 residues long. CDR3 DNA sequence: TGTGCCATCAGTGAATCGACAAGACCTAGCACAGATACGCAGTATTTT. Its protein product is CAISESTRPSTDTQYF.